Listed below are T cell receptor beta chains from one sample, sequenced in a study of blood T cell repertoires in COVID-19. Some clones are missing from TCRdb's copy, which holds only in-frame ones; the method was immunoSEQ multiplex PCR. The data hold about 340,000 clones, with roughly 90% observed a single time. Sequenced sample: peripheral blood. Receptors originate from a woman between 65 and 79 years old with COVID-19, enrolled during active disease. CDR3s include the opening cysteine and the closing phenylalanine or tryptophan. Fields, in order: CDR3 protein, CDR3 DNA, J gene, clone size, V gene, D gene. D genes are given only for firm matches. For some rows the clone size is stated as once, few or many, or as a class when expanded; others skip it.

cdr3_aa: CASSPQQGTGYEQYF
cdr3_nt: TGCGCCAGCAGCCCCCAACAGGGGACGGGCTACGAGCAGTACTTC
j_call: TRBJ2-7
clone_size: NA
v_call: TRBV4-1
d_call: TRBD1

cdr3_aa: CASSKGAASSYNEQFF
cdr3_nt: TGTGCCAGCAGCAAGGGGGCGGCCAGCTCCTACAATGAGCAGTTCTTC
j_call: TRBJ2-1
clone_size: NA
v_call: TRBV21-1
d_call: NA

cdr3_aa: CASSPDAGTGNTIYF
cdr3_nt: TGTGCCAGCAGCCCCGACGCAGGGACTGGAAACACCATATATTTT
j_call: TRBJ1-3
clone_size: NA
v_call: TRBV4-2
d_call: NA

cdr3_aa: CASSRQVGPQHF
cdr3_nt: TGTGCCAGCAGCCGACAGGTGGGGCCCCAGCATTTT
j_call: TRBJ1-5
clone_size: NA
v_call: TRBV12-3/TRBV12-4
d_call: NA

cdr3_aa: CASSPDRGNYGYTF
cdr3_nt: TGTGCCAGCAGCCCGGACAGGGGGAACTATGGCTACACCTTC
j_call: TRBJ1-2
clone_size: NA
v_call: TRBV7-2
d_call: TRBD1

cdr3_aa: CASSYTIEAFF
cdr3_nt: TGTGCCAGCAGTTATACAATTGAAGCTTTCTTT
j_call: TRBJ1-1
clone_size: NA
v_call: TRBV28
d_call: NA

cdr3_aa: CSVEQGERKVGPQPQHF
cdr3_nt: TGCAGCGTTGAACAGGGGGAAAGAAAGGTTGGTCCACAGCCCCAGCATTTT
j_call: TRBJ1-5
clone_size: few
v_call: TRBV29-1
d_call: TRBD1

cdr3_aa: CASSYPKTGLPYEQYF
cdr3_nt: TGTGCCAGCAGTTACCCCAAGACAGGGCTGCCCTACGAGCAGTACTTC
j_call: TRBJ2-7
clone_size: NA
v_call: TRBV6-2/TRBV6-3
d_call: TRBD1

cdr3_aa: CATSVGQGIGYTF
cdr3_nt: TGTGCCACCAGTGTCGGACAGGGGATTGGCTACACCTTC
j_call: TRBJ1-2
clone_size: NA
v_call: TRBV24-1
d_call: TRBD1

cdr3_aa: CSVEGYSRGDTQYF
cdr3_nt: TGCAGCGTTGAAGGGTACAGCCGAGGGGATACGCAGTATTTT
j_call: TRBJ2-3
clone_size: NA
v_call: TRBV29-1
d_call: NA

cdr3_aa: CASRLITGGAGYTF
cdr3_nt: TGTGCCAGCAGGCTGATTACAGGGGGCGCGGGCTACACCTTC
j_call: TRBJ1-2
clone_size: NA
v_call: TRBV6-5
d_call: TRBD1

cdr3_aa: CASSSVDRGRNEQFF
cdr3_nt: TGTGCCAGCAGTTCCGTGGACAGGGGGCGAAATGAGCAGTTCTTC
j_call: TRBJ2-1
clone_size: NA
v_call: TRBV27
d_call: TRBD1

cdr3_aa: CASSYSSMRAGNTIYF
cdr3_nt: TGTGCCAGCAGTTACTCGTCCATGAGAGCAGGAAACACCATATATTTT
j_call: TRBJ1-3
clone_size: NA
v_call: TRBV6-5
d_call: NA

cdr3_aa: CSASDRVQYF
cdr3_nt: TGCAGTGCTAGCGACAGGGTCCAGTATTTT
j_call: TRBJ2-3
clone_size: NA
v_call: TRBV20-1
d_call: TRBD1

cdr3_aa: CASGLWSSGGLRVGTDTQYF
cdr3_nt: TGTGCTAGTGGTTTGTGGTCTAGCGGGGGGTTAAGGGTAGGCACAGATACGCAGTATTTT
j_call: TRBJ2-3
clone_size: NA
v_call: TRBV12-5
d_call: TRBD2

cdr3_aa: CASSIFRGGTDTQYF
cdr3_nt: TGCGCCAGCAGCATTTTCCGGGGGGGCACAGATACGCAGTATTTT
j_call: TRBJ2-3
clone_size: many
v_call: TRBV10-2
d_call: TRBD2

cdr3_aa: CSGLEGNTIYF
cdr3_nt: TGCAGTGGACTAGAGGGAAACACCATATATTTT
j_call: TRBJ1-3
clone_size: few
v_call: TRBV20-1
d_call: NA

cdr3_aa: CATSAQGSNQPQHF
cdr3_nt: TGTGCCACCAGTGCCCAGGGGAGCAATCAGCCCCAGCATTTT
j_call: TRBJ1-5
clone_size: NA
v_call: TRBV24-1
d_call: NA

cdr3_aa: CASSVAGTSTSQFF
cdr3_nt: TGTGCCAGCAGCGTAGCTGGGACTAGCACATCGCAGTTCTTC
j_call: TRBJ2-1
clone_size: NA
v_call: TRBV9
d_call: TRBD2

cdr3_aa: CASSLAVLEEQFF
cdr3_nt: TGTGCCAGCAGCTTGGCCGTACTTGAGGAGCAGTTCTTC
j_call: TRBJ2-1
clone_size: NA
v_call: TRBV5-4
d_call: NA

cdr3_aa: CASSQGRKTGEYGYTF
cdr3_nt: TGTGCCAGCAGCCAGGGGCGAAAGACTGGCGAGTATGGCTACACCTTC
j_call: TRBJ1-2
clone_size: NA
v_call: TRBV11-2
d_call: NA

cdr3_aa: CASTLTGSHQFF
cdr3_nt: TGTGCCAGCACCCTTACAGGGTCACACCAGTTCTTC
j_call: TRBJ2-1
clone_size: NA
v_call: TRBV28
d_call: NA

cdr3_aa: CASSPLTGSTEAFF
cdr3_nt: TGTGCCAGCAGCCCATTGACCGGGAGCACTGAAGCTTTCTTT
j_call: TRBJ1-1
clone_size: NA
v_call: TRBV9
d_call: NA

cdr3_aa: CASSQGTGTQVNTQYF
cdr3_nt: TGCGCCAGCAGCCAAGGTACCGGGACACAAGTTAATACGCAGTATTTT
j_call: TRBJ2-3
clone_size: NA
v_call: TRBV4-1
d_call: NA

cdr3_aa: CASSLGAAPQYF
cdr3_nt: TGTGCCAGCAGCTTGGGAGCGGCACCGCAGTATTTT
j_call: TRBJ2-3
clone_size: NA
v_call: TRBV5-6
d_call: NA

cdr3_aa: CASSYSLGAAPFEAFF
cdr3_nt: TGTGCCAGCAGTTACTCTTTGGGGGCGGCCCCTTTTGAAGCTTTCTTT
j_call: TRBJ1-1
clone_size: NA
v_call: TRBV6-5
d_call: NA

cdr3_aa: CASSPYREGGTEAFF
cdr3_nt: TGCGCCAGCAGCCCCTACAGGGAGGGGGGCACTGAAGCTTTCTTT
j_call: TRBJ1-1
clone_size: NA
v_call: TRBV5-1
d_call: NA

cdr3_aa: CSVGTGELFF
cdr3_nt: TGCAGCGTCGGTACCGGGGAGCTGTTTTTT
j_call: TRBJ2-2
clone_size: NA
v_call: TRBV29-1
d_call: NA

cdr3_aa: CASHRGTEAFF
cdr3_nt: TGTGCCAGTCACAGGGGAACTGAAGCTTTCTTT
j_call: TRBJ1-1
clone_size: NA
v_call: TRBV6-5
d_call: TRBD1

cdr3_aa: CASSKGGGAVGELFF
cdr3_nt: TGTGCCAGCAGCAAAGGAGGCGGGGCGGTCGGGGAGCTGTTTTTT
j_call: TRBJ2-2
clone_size: once
v_call: TRBV21-1
d_call: NA

cdr3_aa: CASRMGGGDTQYF
cdr3_nt: TGTGCCAGCAGAATGGGGGGGGGCGATACGCAGTATTTT
j_call: TRBJ2-3
clone_size: NA
v_call: TRBV2
d_call: NA

cdr3_aa: CASSLLGGEQFF
cdr3_nt: TGTGCCAGCAGTCTCCTCGGAGGTGAGCAGTTCTTC
j_call: TRBJ2-1
clone_size: NA
v_call: TRBV12-3/TRBV12-4
d_call: NA

cdr3_aa: CASSHRGVPEAFF
cdr3_nt: TGTGCCAGTAGCCACCGGGGAGTCCCTGAAGCTTTCTTT
j_call: TRBJ1-1
clone_size: NA
v_call: TRBV19
d_call: NA

cdr3_aa: CASSPGTGGAVEKLFF
cdr3_nt: TGTGCCAGCAGTCCCGGGACAGGGGGCGCGGTCGAAAAACTGTTTTTT
j_call: TRBJ1-4
clone_size: NA
v_call: TRBV6-4
d_call: TRBD1

cdr3_aa: CSGIAGGGGTEAFF
cdr3_nt: TGCAGCGGTATTGCAGGCGGGGGTGGCACTGAAGCTTTCTTT
j_call: TRBJ1-1
clone_size: NA
v_call: TRBV29-1
d_call: NA

cdr3_aa: CSVHRGDYGYTF
cdr3_nt: TGCAGCGTGCACAGGGGGGACTATGGCTACACCTTC
j_call: TRBJ1-2
clone_size: NA
v_call: TRBV29-1
d_call: TRBD1

cdr3_aa: CASSLDQTEFYGYTF
cdr3_nt: TGCGCCAGCAGCCTGGACCAGACTGAATTCTATGGCTACACCTTC
j_call: TRBJ1-2
clone_size: NA
v_call: TRBV5-1
d_call: NA

cdr3_aa: CASSLQRVVDGYTF
cdr3_nt: TGTGCCAGCTCACTACAACGGGTAGTAGATGGCTACACCTTC
j_call: TRBJ1-2
clone_size: NA
v_call: TRBV18
d_call: NA

cdr3_aa: CATSDSGGNNQPQHF
cdr3_nt: TGTGCCACCAGTGACTCAGGGGGAAACAATCAGCCCCAGCATTTT
j_call: TRBJ1-5
clone_size: few
v_call: TRBV24-1
d_call: TRBD1

cdr3_aa: CATSDARGFGYGYTF
cdr3_nt: TGTGCCACCAGTGATGCGAGAGGTTTCGGCTATGGCTACACCTTC
j_call: TRBJ1-2
clone_size: NA
v_call: TRBV24-1
d_call: NA

cdr3_aa: CASSLGTSGVETQYF
cdr3_nt: TGTGCCAGCAGCTTGGGGACTAGCGGGGTAGAGACCCAGTACTTC
j_call: TRBJ2-5
clone_size: once
v_call: TRBV7-9
d_call: TRBD2

cdr3_aa: CASSIKSGGAVGELFF
cdr3_nt: TGTGCCAGTAGTATTAAAAGCGGGGGGGCGGTCGGGGAGCTGTTTTTT
j_call: TRBJ2-2
clone_size: NA
v_call: TRBV19
d_call: TRBD2

cdr3_aa: CASSASSGGANEQYF
cdr3_nt: TGCGCCAGCAGCGCCTCTAGCGGGGGGGCGAACGAGCAGTACTTC
j_call: TRBJ2-7
clone_size: NA
v_call: TRBV5-1
d_call: TRBD2

cdr3_aa: CASSQDHRGQTQYF
cdr3_nt: TGCGCCAGCAGCCAAGATCACAGGGGACAGACCCAGTACTTC
j_call: TRBJ2-5
clone_size: NA
v_call: TRBV4-1
d_call: TRBD1

cdr3_aa: CAWSPYTGGTEAFF
cdr3_nt: TGTGCCTGGAGTCCCTATACAGGGGGAACTGAAGCTTTCTTT
j_call: TRBJ1-1
clone_size: NA
v_call: TRBV30
d_call: TRBD1

cdr3_aa: CASSATGLNGELFF
cdr3_nt: TGTGCCAGCAGTGCGACGGGACTTAACGGGGAGCTGTTTTTT
j_call: TRBJ2-2
clone_size: NA
v_call: TRBV2
d_call: NA

cdr3_aa: CAISDSGGAGEQFF
cdr3_nt: TGTGCCATCAGTGACTCTGGGGGGGCAGGTGAGCAGTTCTTC
j_call: TRBJ2-1
clone_size: many
v_call: TRBV10-3
d_call: NA

cdr3_aa: CASSTPNRAEAFF
cdr3_nt: TGTGCCAGCAGCACCCCAAACAGGGCTGAAGCTTTCTTT
j_call: TRBJ1-1
clone_size: NA
v_call: TRBV12-3/TRBV12-4
d_call: NA

cdr3_aa: CAISEVKTGEAFF
cdr3_nt: TGTGCCATCAGTGAAGTTAAGACAGGTGAAGCTTTCTTT
j_call: TRBJ1-1
clone_size: NA
v_call: TRBV10-3
d_call: NA

cdr3_aa: CSVEDRITGKFQAFF
cdr3_nt: TGCAGCGTTGAAGATCGTATCACAGGGAAATTTCAAGCTTTCTTT
j_call: TRBJ1-1
clone_size: NA
v_call: TRBV29-1
d_call: NA

cdr3_aa: CAISGGTGGSPQHF
cdr3_nt: TGTGCCATCAGTGGTGGGACAGGGGGCTCGCCCCAGCATTTT
j_call: TRBJ1-5
clone_size: NA
v_call: TRBV10-3
d_call: TRBD1

cdr3_aa: CASSFRLAANTGELFF
cdr3_nt: TGTGCCAGCAGCTTTCGTCTTGCGGCGAACACCGGGGAGCTGTTTTTT
j_call: TRBJ2-2
clone_size: NA
v_call: TRBV5-6
d_call: NA

cdr3_aa: CASSLESQSNEKLFF
cdr3_nt: TGCGCCAGCAGCTTGGAGTCCCAGTCAAATGAAAAACTGTTTTTT
j_call: TRBJ1-4
clone_size: NA
v_call: TRBV5-1
d_call: NA

cdr3_aa: CASSLEGGPKMFF
cdr3_nt: TGCGCCAGCAGCTTGGAAGGGGGCCCTAAGATGTTTTTT
j_call: TRBJ1-4
clone_size: NA
v_call: TRBV5-1
d_call: TRBD1

cdr3_aa: CAISDKATGTSGNTIYF
cdr3_nt: TGTGCCATCAGTGATAAAGCGACAGGGACCTCTGGAAACACCATATATTTT
j_call: TRBJ1-3
clone_size: NA
v_call: TRBV10-3
d_call: TRBD1

cdr3_aa: CASRWGTGNSPLHF
cdr3_nt: TGTGCCAGCAGGTGGGGAACGGGAAATTCACCCCTCCACTTT
j_call: TRBJ1-6
clone_size: NA
v_call: TRBV28
d_call: NA

cdr3_aa: CATSDLGRREQYF
cdr3_nt: TGTGCCACCAGTGATTTGGGGCGGAGGGAGCAGTATTTT
j_call: TRBJ2-3
clone_size: NA
v_call: TRBV24-1
d_call: NA